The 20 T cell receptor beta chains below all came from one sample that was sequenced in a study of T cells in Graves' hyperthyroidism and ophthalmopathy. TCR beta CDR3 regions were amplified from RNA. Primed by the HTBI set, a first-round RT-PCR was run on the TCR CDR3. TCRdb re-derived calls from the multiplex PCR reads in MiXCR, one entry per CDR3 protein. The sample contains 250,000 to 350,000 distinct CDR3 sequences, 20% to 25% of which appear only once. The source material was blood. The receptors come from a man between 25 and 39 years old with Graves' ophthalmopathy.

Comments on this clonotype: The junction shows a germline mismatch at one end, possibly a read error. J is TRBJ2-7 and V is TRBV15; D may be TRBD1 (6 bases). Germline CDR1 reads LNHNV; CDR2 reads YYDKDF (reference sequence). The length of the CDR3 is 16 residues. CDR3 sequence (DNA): TGTGTCACCAGCAGAGATCTCGGGACACACTGGGGCGAGCAGTACTTC. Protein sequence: CVTSRDLGTHWGEQYF.

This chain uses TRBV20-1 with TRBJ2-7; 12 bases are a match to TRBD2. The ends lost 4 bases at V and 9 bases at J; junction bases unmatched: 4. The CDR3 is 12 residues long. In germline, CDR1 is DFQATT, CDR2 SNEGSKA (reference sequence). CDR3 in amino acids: CSAKETSGGQYF. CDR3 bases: TGCAGTGCTAAAGAGACTAGCGGGGGGCAGTACTTC.

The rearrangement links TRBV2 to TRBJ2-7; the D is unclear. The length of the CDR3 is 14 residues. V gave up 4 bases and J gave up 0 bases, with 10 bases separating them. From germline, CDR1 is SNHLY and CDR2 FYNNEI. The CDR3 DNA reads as TGTGCCAGCAGTGTGGCGGCGAGCTCCTACGAGCAGTACTTC. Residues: CASSVAASSYEQYF.

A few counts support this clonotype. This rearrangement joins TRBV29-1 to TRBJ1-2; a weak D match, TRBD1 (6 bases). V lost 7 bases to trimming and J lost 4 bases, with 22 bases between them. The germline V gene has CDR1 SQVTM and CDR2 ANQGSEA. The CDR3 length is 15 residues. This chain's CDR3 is CSGSWVGGQGYGYTF. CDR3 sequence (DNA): TGCAGCGGTTCTTGGGTCGGGGGGCAAGGCTATGGCTACACCTTC.

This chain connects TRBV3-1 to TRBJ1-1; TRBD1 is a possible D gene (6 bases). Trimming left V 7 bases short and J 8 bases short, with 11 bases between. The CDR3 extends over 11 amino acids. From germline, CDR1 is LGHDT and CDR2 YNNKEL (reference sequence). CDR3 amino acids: CASTGAGEAFF. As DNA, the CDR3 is TGTGCCAGCACAGGGGCTGGGGAAGCTTTCTTT.

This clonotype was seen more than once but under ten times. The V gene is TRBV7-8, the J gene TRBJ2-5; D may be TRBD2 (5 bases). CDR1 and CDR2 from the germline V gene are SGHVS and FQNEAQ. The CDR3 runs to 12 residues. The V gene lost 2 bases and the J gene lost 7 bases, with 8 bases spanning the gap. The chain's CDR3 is CASSLSGRTQYF. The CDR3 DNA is TGTGCCAGCAGCTTAAGCGGTAGGACCCAGTACTTC.

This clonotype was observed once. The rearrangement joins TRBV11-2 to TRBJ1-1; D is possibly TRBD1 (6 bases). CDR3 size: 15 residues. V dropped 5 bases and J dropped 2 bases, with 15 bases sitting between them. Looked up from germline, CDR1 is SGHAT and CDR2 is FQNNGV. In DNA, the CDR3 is TGTGCCAGCAGCCCTAGGACAGATATTAACACTGAAGCTTTCTTT. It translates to CASSPRTDINTEAFF.

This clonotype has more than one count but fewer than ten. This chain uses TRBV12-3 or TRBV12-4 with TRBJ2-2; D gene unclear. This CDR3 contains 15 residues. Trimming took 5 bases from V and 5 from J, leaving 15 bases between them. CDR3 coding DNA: TGTGCCAGCAGTCCCAAATCAACAGCTACCGGGGAGCTGTTTTTT. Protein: CASSPKSTATGELFF.

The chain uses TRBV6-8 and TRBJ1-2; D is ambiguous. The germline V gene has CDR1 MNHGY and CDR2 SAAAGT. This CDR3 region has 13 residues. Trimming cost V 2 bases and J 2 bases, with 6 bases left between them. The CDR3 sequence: CASSYPGNYGYTF. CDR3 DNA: TGTGCCAGCAGTTACCCGGGAAACTATGGCTACACCTTC.

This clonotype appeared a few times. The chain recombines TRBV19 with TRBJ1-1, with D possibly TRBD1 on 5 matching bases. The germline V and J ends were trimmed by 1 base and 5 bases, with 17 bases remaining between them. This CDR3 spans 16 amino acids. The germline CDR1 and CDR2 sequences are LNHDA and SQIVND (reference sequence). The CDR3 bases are TGTGCCAGTAGTATAGTGGCCAGGGCAGGGTGGACTGAAGCTTTCTTT. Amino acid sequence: CASSIVARAGWTEAFF.

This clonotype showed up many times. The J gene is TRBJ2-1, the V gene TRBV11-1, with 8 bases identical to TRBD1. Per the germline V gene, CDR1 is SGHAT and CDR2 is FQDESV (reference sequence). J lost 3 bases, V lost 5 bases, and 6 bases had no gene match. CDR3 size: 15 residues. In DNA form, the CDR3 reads TGTGCCAGCAGCGTCGGGACAGGAGTCTACAATGAGCAGTTCTTC. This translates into CASSVGTGVYNEQFF.

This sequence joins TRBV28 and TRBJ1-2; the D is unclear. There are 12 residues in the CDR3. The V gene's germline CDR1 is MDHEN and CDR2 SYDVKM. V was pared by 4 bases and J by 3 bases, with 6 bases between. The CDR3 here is CASSWSYYGYTF. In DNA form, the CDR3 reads TGTGCCAGCAGTTGGTCTTACTATGGCTACACCTTC.

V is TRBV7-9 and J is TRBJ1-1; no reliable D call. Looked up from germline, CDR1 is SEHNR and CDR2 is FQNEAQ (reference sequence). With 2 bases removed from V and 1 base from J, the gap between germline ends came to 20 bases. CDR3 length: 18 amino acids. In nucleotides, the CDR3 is TGTGCCAGCAGCTTATCTCGCGTCGACCGCGGGAGGAACACTGAAGCTTTCTTT. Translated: CASSLSRVDRGRNTEAFF.

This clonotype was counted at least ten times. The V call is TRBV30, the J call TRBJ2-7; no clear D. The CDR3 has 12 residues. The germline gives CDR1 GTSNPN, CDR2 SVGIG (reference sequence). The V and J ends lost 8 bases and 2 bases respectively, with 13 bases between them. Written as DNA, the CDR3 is TGTGCCCTGTCGGGCACTCCCTACGAGCAGTACTTC. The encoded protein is CALSGTPYEQYF.

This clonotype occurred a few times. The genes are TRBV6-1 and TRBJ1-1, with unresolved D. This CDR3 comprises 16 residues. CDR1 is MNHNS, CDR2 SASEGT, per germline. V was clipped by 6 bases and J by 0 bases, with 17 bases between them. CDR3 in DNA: TGTGCCAGCAGATCCGGGTTGTCCTCTATGAACACTGAAGCTTTCTTT. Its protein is CASRSGLSSMNTEAFF.

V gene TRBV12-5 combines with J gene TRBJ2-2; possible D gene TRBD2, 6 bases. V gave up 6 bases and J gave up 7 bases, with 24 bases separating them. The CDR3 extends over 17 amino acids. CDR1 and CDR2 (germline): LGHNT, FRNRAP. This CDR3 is CASGAIFGTGRGGELFF. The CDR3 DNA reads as TGTGCTAGTGGAGCGATTTTCGGGACTGGACGGGGCGGGGAGCTGTTTTTT.

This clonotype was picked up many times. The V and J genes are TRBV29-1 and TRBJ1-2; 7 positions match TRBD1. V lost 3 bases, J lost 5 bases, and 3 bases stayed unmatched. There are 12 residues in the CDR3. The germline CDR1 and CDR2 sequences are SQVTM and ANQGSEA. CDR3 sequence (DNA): TGCAGCGTTGACGACAGGGAATATGGCTACACCTTC. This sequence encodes CSVDDREYGYTF. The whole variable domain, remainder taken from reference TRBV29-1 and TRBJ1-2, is SAVISQKPSRDICQRGTSLTIQCQVDSQVTMMFWYRQQPGQSLTLIATANQGSEATYESGFVIDKFPISRPNLTFSTLTVSNMSPEDSSIYLCSVDDREYGYTFGSGTRLTVV.

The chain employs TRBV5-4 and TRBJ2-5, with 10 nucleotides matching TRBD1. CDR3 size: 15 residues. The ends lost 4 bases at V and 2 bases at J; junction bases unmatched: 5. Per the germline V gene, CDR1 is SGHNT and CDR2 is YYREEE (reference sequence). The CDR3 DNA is TGTGCCAGCAGCCCCCGGGACAGGGGACAAGAGACCCAGTACTTC. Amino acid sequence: CASSPRDRGQETQYF.

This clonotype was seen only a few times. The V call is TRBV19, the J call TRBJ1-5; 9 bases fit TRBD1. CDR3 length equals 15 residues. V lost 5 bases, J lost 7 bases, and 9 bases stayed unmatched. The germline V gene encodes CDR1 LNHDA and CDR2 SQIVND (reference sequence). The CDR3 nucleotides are TGTGCCAGTAGTGCTACAGGGGGCGCAAGCCAGCCCCAGCATTTT. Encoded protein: CASSATGGASQPQHF. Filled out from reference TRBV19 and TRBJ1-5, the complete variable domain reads DGGITQSPKYLFRKEGQNVTLSCEQNLNHDAMYWYRQDPGQGLRLIYYSQIVNDFQKGDIAEGYSVSREKKESFPLTVTSAQKNPTAFYLCASSATGGASQPQHFGDGTRLSIL.

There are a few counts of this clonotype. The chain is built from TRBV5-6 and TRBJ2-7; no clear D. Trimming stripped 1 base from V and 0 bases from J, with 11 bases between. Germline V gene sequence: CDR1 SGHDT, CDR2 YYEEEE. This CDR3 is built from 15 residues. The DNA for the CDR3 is TGTGCCAGCAGCTTGTTTGAACGCAGCTCCTACGAGCAGTACTTC. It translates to CASSLFERSSYEQYF.